Shown below are 24 T cell receptor beta chains from a single sample sequenced in a study of T cell responses to AZD1222 COVID-19 vaccine. Only in-frame clones appear in the TCRdb table, and some are missing; sequencing was by immunoSEQ multiplex PCR. The data contain tens of thousands of clones, around 87% of them singletons. The starting material was peripheral blood, obtained 28 days after the second AZD1222 dose. These receptors were collected from an adult who received the AZD1222 COVID-19 vaccine.

This clone was seen only once. The CDR3: CASSDRVNYGYTF. In DNA, the CDR3 is TGCGCCAGCAGTGATCGGGTTAACTATGGCTACACCTTC. The gene calls are TRBV10-1 and TRBJ1-2; D unresolved. The ends were cut back, 3 bases at V and 1 base at J, with 6 bases in the middle. This CDR3 is built from 13 residues. Germline V gene data show CDR1 as WNHNN and CDR2 as SYGVQD (reference sequence).

This clone was seen just once. This rearrangement joins TRBV18 to TRBJ1-4; D not resolved. Germline V lookup: CDR1 KGHSH, CDR2 LQKENI. Trimming removed 2 bases from V and 8 bases from J, with 15 bases in between. This CDR3 has 15 residues. The DNA for the CDR3 is TGTGCCAGCTCACCAAGGGCCAGGTCGTACGAAAAACTGTTTTTT. It encodes CASSPRARSYEKLFF.

The chain recombines TRBV14 with TRBJ1-1; 8 nucleotides align to TRBD1. V was clipped by 3 bases and J by 3 bases; unmatched bases: 3. There are 14 residues in the CDR3. Germline lookup yields CDR1 SGHDN and CDR2 FVKESK. The DNA for the CDR3 is TGTGCCAGCAGCCATGGACAGGGATACACTGAAGCTTTCTTT. It is translated as CASSHGQGYTEAFF.

This clone showed up just once. The CDR3 nucleotides read TGTGCCAGCAGCTCCGGACAGGGAACGCACGAGCAGTACTTC. It codes for CASSSGQGTHEQYF. V gene TRBV7-6 combines with J gene TRBJ2-7, with 8 nucleotides matching TRBD1. With V trimmed by 4 bases and J by 5 bases, 7 bases remained unmatched. This CDR3 comprises 14 residues. CDR1 is SGHVS and CDR2 is FNYEAQ in the germline V gene.

V gene TRBV9 combines with J gene TRBJ2-7, with unresolved D. Germline CDR1 is SGDLS and CDR2 is YYNGEE. The germline V and J ends were trimmed by 0 bases and 6 bases, with 10 bases remaining between them. This CDR3 comprises 13 residues. CDR3 sequence reads: CASSVESFGEQYF. CDR3 DNA sequence: TGTGCCAGCAGCGTAGAGTCGTTCGGCGAGCAGTACTTC.

This sequence joins TRBV11-3 and TRBJ1-1; D is unresolved. V shed 3 bases and J shed 6 bases, with 8 bases lying between them. This CDR3 region has 12 residues. Germline V gene data show CDR1 as SGHNT and CDR2 as YENEEA. The CDR3 nucleotides read TGTGCCAGCAGCTTGGGAACACCTGAAGCTTTCTTT. This sequence encodes CASSLGTPEAFF.

The J gene is TRBJ1-4, the V gene TRBV19, with a tentative D call TRBD1 (5 bases). Germline assignment: CDR1 LNHDA and CDR2 SQIVND (reference sequence). CDR3 length: 12 residues. V dropped 5 bases and J dropped 7 bases, with 8 bases sitting between them. The DNA for the CDR3 is TGTGCCAGTAGTTTCAGGGTTGAAAAACTGTTTTTT. Protein: CASSFRVEKLFF.

V is TRBV19 and J is TRBJ2-1; 10 bases match TRBD2. Germline CDR1 and CDR2: LNHDA and SQIVND (reference sequence). This CDR3 has 16 amino acids. The trim removed 3 bases at V and 8 bases at J, leaving 10 bases unmatched. The CDR3 sequence is CASSISSGRAEYEQFF. The CDR3 DNA reads as TGTGCCAGTAGTATTTCCAGCGGGAGGGCCGAGTATGAGCAGTTCTTC.

The chain is built from TRBV6-5 and TRBJ1-4; D uncertain. The germline CDR1 and CDR2 sequences are MNHEY and SVGAGI. Trimming cost V 11 bases and J 0 bases, with 10 bases left between them. CDR3 length: 13 residues. CDR3 in DNA: TGTGCCTCCGATTTCGCAACTAATGAAAAACTGTTTTTT. Translation gives CASDFATNEKLFF.

V and J are TRBV6-5 and TRBJ1-1; D not resolved. CDR1 MNHEY and CDR2 SVGAGI come from the germline V gene. The CDR3 spans 12 residues. Trimming shortened V by 4 bases and J by 5 bases, and 8 bases separated the two germline ends. The CDR3 DNA is TGTGCCAGCAGTTCCGGGCGTACTGAAGCTTTCTTT. Translation: CASSSGRTEAFF.

The chain has TRBV19 and TRBJ2-6, with a possible D match to TRBD2 (6 bases). V lost 6 bases and J 0 bases, leaving 12 bases between the germline ends. CDR3 length: 16 amino acids. In germline, CDR1 is LNHDA, CDR2 SQIVND (reference sequence). The CDR3 bases are TGTGCCAGTAGCCGGGACGGGAGCTCTGGGGCCAACGTCCTGACTTTC. It is translated as CASSRDGSSGANVLTF.

V gene TRBV6-5 combines with J gene TRBJ2-7, with D possibly TRBD2 on 5 matching bases. V was pared by 5 bases and J by 7 bases, with 15 bases between. Germline V gives CDR1 MNHEY, CDR2 SVGAGI. This CDR3 contains 13 residues. Here the CDR3 DNA reads TGTGCCAGCAGTCTAGGACGGGGTGGGGAGCAGTACTTC. Protein: CASSLGRGGEQYF.

This rearrangement joins TRBV7-3 to TRBJ2-1, with a tentative D call TRBD1 (5 bases). The germline gives CDR1 SGHTA, CDR2 FQGTGA. V shed 5 bases and J shed 5 bases, with 13 bases lying between them. This CDR3 is 14 amino acids long. The CDR3 coding sequence is TGTGCCAGCAGCCCCAAGGGCAGGGACAATGAGCAGTTCTTC. This codes for CASSPKGRDNEQFF.

This chain links TRBV4-2 with TRBJ1-6; no firm D call. Trimming removed 0 bases from V and 4 bases from J, with 4 bases in between. CDR3 length: 14 residues. CDR1 is LGHNA and CDR2 is YNFKEQ in the germline V gene. CDR3 nucleotides: TGTGCCAGCAGCCAAGAGGGGTATAATTCACCCCTCCACTTT. Protein: CASSQEGYNSPLHF.

The chain joins TRBV6-5 to TRBJ1-2; perhaps TRBD1 as D (6 bases). V shed 6 bases and J shed 6 bases, with 14 bases lying between them. Germline V gene lookup returns CDR1 MNHEY and CDR2 SVGAGI. The CDR3 has 13 amino acids. The CDR3 sequence: CASSLAGADGYTF. In DNA, the CDR3 is TGTGCCAGCAGCTTAGCAGGGGCGGATGGCTACACCTTC.

The rearrangement links TRBV6-1 to TRBJ2-6; 12 positions agree with TRBD2. CDR1 and CDR2 (germline): MNHNS, SASEGT. J gave up 0 bases and V 2 bases, and 8 bases lay outside the gene matches. This CDR3 has 20 amino acids. The CDR3 region is CASSEHKASGRASGANVLTF. CDR3 coding DNA: TGTGCCAGCAGTGAACATAAGGCTAGCGGGAGGGCCTCTGGGGCCAACGTCCTGACTTTC.

The genes are TRBV9 and TRBJ1-6, with no clear D. This CDR3 region has 13 residues. The germline V and J ends were trimmed by 2 bases and 6 bases, with 6 bases remaining between them. From germline, CDR1 is SGDLS and CDR2 YYNGEE. This CDR3 is CASSVGPNSPLHF. CDR3 bases: TGTGCCAGCAGCGTCGGACCTAATTCACCCCTCCACTTT.

The genes are TRBV5-4 and TRBJ2-2; D may be TRBD1 (6 bases). The V end lost 4 bases, the J end lost 7 bases, and 17 bases lay between the germline ends. Per the germline V gene, CDR1 is SGHNT and CDR2 is YYREEE (reference sequence). This CDR3 is built from 15 residues. CDR3 in DNA: TGTGCCAGCAGCCGTTCGGCAGGGGCGGACGGGGAGCTGTTTTTT. This encodes CASSRSAGADGELFF.

The J gene is TRBJ2-1, the V gene TRBV27; 9 bases agree with TRBD2. This CDR3 has 17 amino acids. CDR1 is MNHEY, CDR2 SMNVEV, per germline (reference sequence). With 5 bases clipped from V and 0 bases from J, the junction kept 8 bases outside the gene matches. CDR3 residues: CASSLLGSGSSYNEQFF. The DNA of the CDR3 is TGTGCCAGCAGTCTCCTGGGTAGCGGGAGCTCCTACAATGAGCAGTTCTTC.

The chain links TRBV6-6 to TRBJ2-4; no firm D call. The CDR3 totals 14 residues. Trimming pared 1 base from V and 3 bases from J, leaving 7 bases between. Germline V gene lookup returns CDR1 MNHNY and CDR2 SVGAGI (reference sequence). The CDR3 DNA sequence: TGTGCCAGCAGTTACTGGGATTACAAAAACATTCAGTACTTC. Protein product: CASSYWDYKNIQYF.

The chain is built from TRBV2 and TRBJ2-3, with TRBD2 matching 9 bases. The V gene's germline CDR1 is SNHLY and CDR2 FYNNEI. The V segment lost 7 bases and the J segment 6 bases; nucleotides outside the gene matches: 11. The CDR3 is 15 amino acids. The DNA for the CDR3 is TGTGCCAGCATAATCAGCGGCGGGGGGGTCGATACGCAGTATTTT. Translation: CASIISGGGVDTQYF.

The chain uses TRBV5-5 and TRBJ2-6; 7 bases are shared with TRBD1. This CDR3 has 17 residues. CDR1 and CDR2 from the germline V gene are SGHKS and YYEKEE (reference sequence). The ends lost 4 bases at V and 0 bases at J; junction bases unmatched: 7. CDR3 sequence: CASSRDSKSSGANVLTF. The DNA for the CDR3 is TGTGCCAGCAGCCGGGACAGTAAGTCCTCTGGGGCCAACGTCCTGACTTTC.

The chain has TRBV4-1 and TRBJ2-7, with 9 bases identical to TRBD1. The CDR3 contains 17 residues. After removal of 1 base from V and 4 bases from J, the junction contained 11 bases not matched to a gene. CDR1 and CDR2 from the germline V gene are MGHRA and YSYEKL. For the CDR3, the DNA is TGCGCCAGCAGCCAAGCTGGACCGGGACAGGGCTTTTACGAGCAGTACTTC. This codes for CASSQAGPGQGFYEQYF.

This clone was seen more than once but under ten times. This chain joins TRBV28 and TRBJ2-2; TRBD2 agrees at 7 bases. CDR1 is MDHEN and CDR2 is SYDVKM in the germline V gene. J lost 3 bases, V lost 3 bases, and 1 base had no gene match. This CDR3 spans 14 amino acids. CDR3 coding DNA: TGTGCCAGCAGTTTGGGGGGGGACACCGGGGAGCTGTTTTTT. This translates into CASSLGGDTGELFF.